This entry is about one TCR beta chain. This sample is drawn from a study of control samples from healthy donors and cancer patients. Germline-derived CDR1 and CDR2 are MNHEY and SVGAGI. This CDR3 is built from 15 residues. Trimming removed 8 bases from V and 3 bases from J, with 16 bases in between. Some clones are missing from TCRdb's copy, which holds only in-frame ones; the method was immunoSEQ multiplex PCR. The sample records about 89,000 clones, 86% being singletons. This receptor was taken from a man younger than 40 in good health. V and J are TRBV6-5 and TRBJ2-2; the D gene could be TRBD1 or TRBD2 (5 bases each). Sample: blood. CDR3 sequence reads: CASRLGVGYTGELFF. In DNA, the CDR3 is TGTGCCAGCCGGCTGGGGGTTGGGTACACCGGGGAGCTGTTTTTT.